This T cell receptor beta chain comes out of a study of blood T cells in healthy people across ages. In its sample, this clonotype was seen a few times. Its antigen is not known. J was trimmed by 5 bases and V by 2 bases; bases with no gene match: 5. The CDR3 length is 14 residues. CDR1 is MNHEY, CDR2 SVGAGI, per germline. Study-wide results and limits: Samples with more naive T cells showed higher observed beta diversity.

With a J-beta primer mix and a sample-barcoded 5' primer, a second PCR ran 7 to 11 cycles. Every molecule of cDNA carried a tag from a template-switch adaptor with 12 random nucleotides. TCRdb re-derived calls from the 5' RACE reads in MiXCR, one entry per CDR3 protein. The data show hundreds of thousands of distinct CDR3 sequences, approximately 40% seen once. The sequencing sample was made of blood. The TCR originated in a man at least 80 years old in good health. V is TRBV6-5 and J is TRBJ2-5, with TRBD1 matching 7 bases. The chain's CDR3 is CASSYKGAAETQYF. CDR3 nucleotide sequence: TGTGCCAGCAGTTACAAGGGGGCGGCGGAGACCCAGTACTTC.